This TCR beta chain was sequenced during a study of CD8 T cells in ankylosing spondylitis. Study findings and constraints: What appeared characteristic of ankylosing spondylitis blood was a TCR beta motif of several highly homologous variants.

Only a few counts were recorded for this clonotype. Its cognate antigen is unknown. TCRdb redid the calling of the 5' RACE reads with MiXCR, one entry per CDR3 protein. The table lists approximately 540,000 distinct CDR3 sequences, approximately 11% of them singletons, with nearly 7% in the top ten. Material for sequencing was blood, either unsorted or a sorted T cell fraction (not recorded which). This clonotype originated in a male donor with ankylosing spondylitis.

The CDR3 sequence: CAGLAPGNIQYF. CDR3 DNA sequence: TGTGCCGGCCTAGCGCCCGGGAACATTCAGTACTTC. V and J are TRBV2 and TRBJ2-4; TRBD2 is a possible D gene (6 bases). CDR3 length: 12 amino acids. Trimming stripped 11 bases from V and 7 bases from J, with 15 bases between. Germline CDR1 is SNHLY and CDR2 is FYNNEI.